Below, 11 T cell receptor beta chains from the same sample are listed, as sequenced in a study of metastatic and nonmetastatic thyroid tumors. Thyroid surgery was preceded by no treatment in any patient. MiXCR reprocessed the PCR reads for TCRdb. Among approximately 13,000 clones listed, under 25% were seen once. The sequenced sample consisted of blood. The receptors here all came from a male donor with papillary thyroid cancer or a benign thyroid nodule (not recorded which). Some clones in this sample may be carry-over from other donors' samples.

For this clone: At one end, the junction sequence differs from germline, possibly due to a read error. V gene TRBV7-6 combines with J gene TRBJ1-3; 7 positions agree with TRBD1. The CDR3 is 16 amino acids. Germline assignment: CDR1 SGHVS and CDR2 FNYEAQ. CDR3 loop: CASSVASGGTGNTIYF. The DNA for the CDR3 is TGTGCCAGCAGCGTAGCCTCAGGGGGAACTGGAAACACCATATATTTT.

The CDR3 protein is CSATNTGHTEAFF. The CDR3 nucleotides are TGCAGTGCTACGAATACAGGGCACACTGAAGCTTTCTTT. The V call is TRBV20-1, the J call TRBJ1-1, with D possibly being TRBD1 (6 bases). V was cut by 4 bases and J by 3 bases, with 12 bases left in between. This CDR3 has 13 residues. Germline V gene data show CDR1 as DFQATT and CDR2 as SNEGSKA (reference sequence).

This clone came up many times. The rearrangement uses TRBV7-2 and TRBJ2-3, with no clear D. This CDR3 comprises 15 residues. Germline CDR1 is SGHTA and CDR2 is FQGNSA. With 1 base removed from V and 1 base from J, the gap between germline ends came to 9 bases. The CDR3 bases are TGTGCCAGCAGCTTAGGTTGGGTCGGCACAGATACGCAGTATTTT. It translates to CASSLGWVGTDTQYF.

This clone was picked up a small number of times. J is TRBJ2-7 and V is TRBV19; 12 bases agree with TRBD2. CDR1 and CDR2 from the germline V gene are LNHDA and SQIVND (reference sequence). There are 15 residues in the CDR3. Losses at the gene ends were 6 bases for V and 1 base for J; bases not matched to a gene: 4. The DNA for the CDR3 is TGTGCCAGTAGCCAACTAGCGGGGGGATCCTACGAGCAGTACTTC. It is translated as CASSQLAGGSYEQYF.

This clone is medium-sized by share. This chain connects TRBV20-1 to TRBJ2-7; 7 positions agree with TRBD1. V lost 1 base to trimming and J lost 3 bases; unmatched junction nucleotides: 15. Germline CDR1 DFQATT, CDR2 SNEGSKA (reference sequence). This CDR3 is 17 amino acids long. The CDR3 spells CSARGPLGQGDIYEQYF. CDR3 DNA: TGCAGTGCTAGAGGCCCGCTGGGGCAGGGGGATATCTACGAGCAGTACTTC.

The DNA of the CDR3 is TGTGCCAGCAGTTACGTGAGGGGTGCGAACACTGAAGCTTTCTTT. As protein: CASSYVRGANTEAFF. V is TRBV6-5 and J is TRBJ1-1; a weak D match, TRBD1 (5 bases). The CDR3 has 15 amino acids. The V gene lost 2 bases and the J gene lost 1 base, with 11 bases spanning the gap. Germline CDR1 is MNHEY and CDR2 is SVGAGI.

V is TRBV7-6 and J is TRBJ2-5; TRBD2 matches at 9 bases. Unmatched junction bases numbered 4, after V lost 3 bases and J lost 2 bases. CDR1 is SGHVS and CDR2 is FNYEAQ in the germline V gene. The CDR3 loop spans 15 amino acids. CDR3 nucleotide sequence: TGTGCCAGCAGCTTTAGCGGGAGTGGGCAAGAGACCCAGTACTTC. Translated, it gives CASSFSGSGQETQYF.

In this sample, this clone turned up a few times. A much larger clonotype is one base distant, so this may be a read error. This chain joins TRBV6-2 or TRBV6-3 and TRBJ2-7, with D perhaps given as TRBD1 or TRBD2 (5 bases each). Germline V gene lookup returns CDR1 MNHEY and CDR2 SVGEGT. Trimming removed 6 bases from V and 1 base from J, with 16 bases in between. The CDR3 is 15 amino acids. In nucleotides, the CDR3 is TGTGCCAGCAGCCAGACCGGGACGGAGTCCTACGAGCAGTACTTC. It is translated as CASSQTGTESYEQYF.

The sample holds a few counts of this clone. The CDR3 spells CASSSTDSNTF. DNA for the CDR3: TGTGCCAGCAGTTCTACCGACAGTAACACCTTC. The chain employs TRBV28 and TRBJ1-2; D possibly corresponds to TRBD1 (5 bases). The CDR3 loop spans 11 amino acids. The V gene lost 4 bases and the J gene lost 12 bases, with 12 bases spanning the gap. Germline CDR1 and CDR2: MDHEN and SYDVKM.

The V gene is TRBV6-1, the J gene TRBJ2-6, with D possibly being TRBD2 (5 bases). Germline CDR1 and CDR2: MNHNS and SASEGT. This CDR3 has 15 residues. Trimming stripped 3 bases from V and 0 bases from J, with 6 bases between. The CDR3 protein is CASSDGISGANVLTF. In DNA, the CDR3 is TGTGCCAGCAGTGACGGGATCTCTGGGGCCAACGTCCTGACTTTC.

This clone was seen a handful of times. The V gene is TRBV24-1, the J gene TRBJ2-7; TRBD2 matches at 8 bases. V lost 6 bases and J lost 4; bases outside the gene matches: 1. This CDR3 contains 12 residues. Looked up from germline, CDR1 is KGHDR and CDR2 is SFDVKD. DNA of the CDR3: TGTGCCACCAGTAGCGGGAGTTACGAGCAGTACTTC. Translating gives CATSSGSYEQYF.